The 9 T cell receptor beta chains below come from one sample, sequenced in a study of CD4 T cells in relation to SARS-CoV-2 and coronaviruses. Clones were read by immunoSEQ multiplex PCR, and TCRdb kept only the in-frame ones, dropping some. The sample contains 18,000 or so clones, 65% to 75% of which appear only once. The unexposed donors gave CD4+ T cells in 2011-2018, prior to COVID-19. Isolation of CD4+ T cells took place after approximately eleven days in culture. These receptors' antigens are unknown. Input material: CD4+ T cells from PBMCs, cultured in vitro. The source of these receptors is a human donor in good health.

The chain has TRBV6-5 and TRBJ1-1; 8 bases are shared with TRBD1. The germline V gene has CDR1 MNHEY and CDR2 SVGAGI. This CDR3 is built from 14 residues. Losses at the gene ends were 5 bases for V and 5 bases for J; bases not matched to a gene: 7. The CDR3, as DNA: TGTGCCAGCAGTAGGACAGGGCCTGGGACTGAAGCTTTCTTT. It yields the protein CASSRTGPGTEAFF.

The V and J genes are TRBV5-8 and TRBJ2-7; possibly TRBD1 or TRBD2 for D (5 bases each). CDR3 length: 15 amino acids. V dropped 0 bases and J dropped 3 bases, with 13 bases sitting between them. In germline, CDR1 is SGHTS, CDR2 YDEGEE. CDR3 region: CASSLAWGFGYEQYF. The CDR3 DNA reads TGTGCCAGCAGCTTGGCATGGGGGTTTGGCTACGAGCAGTACTTC.

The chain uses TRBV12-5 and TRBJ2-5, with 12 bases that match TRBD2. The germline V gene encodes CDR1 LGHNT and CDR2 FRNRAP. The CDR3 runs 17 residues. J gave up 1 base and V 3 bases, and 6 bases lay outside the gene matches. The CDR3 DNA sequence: TGTGCTAGTGGTTTCCGACTAGCGGGAGAAGGCCAAGAGACCCAGTACTTC. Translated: CASGFRLAGEGQETQYF.

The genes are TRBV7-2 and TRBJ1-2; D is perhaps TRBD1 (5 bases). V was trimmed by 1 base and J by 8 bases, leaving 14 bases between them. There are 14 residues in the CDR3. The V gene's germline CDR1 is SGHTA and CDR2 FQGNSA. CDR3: CASSLGAGRGGYTF. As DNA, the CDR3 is TGTGCCAGCAGCTTAGGGGCAGGGCGGGGAGGCTACACCTTC. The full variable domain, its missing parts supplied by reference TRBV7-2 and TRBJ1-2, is GAGVSQSPSNKVTEKGKDVELRCDPISGHTALYWYRQSLGQGLEFLIYFQGNSAPDKSGLPSDRFSAERTGGSVSTLTIQRTQQEDSAVYLCASSLGAGRGGYTFGSGTRLTVV.

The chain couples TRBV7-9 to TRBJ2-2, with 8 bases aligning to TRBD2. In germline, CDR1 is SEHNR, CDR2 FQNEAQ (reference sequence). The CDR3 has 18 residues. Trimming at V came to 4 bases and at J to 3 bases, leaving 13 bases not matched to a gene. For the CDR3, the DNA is TGTGCCAGCAGCTCAACTTCGGGACTAGTGAGGGACACCGGGGAGCTGTTTTTT. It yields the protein CASSSTSGLVRDTGELFF.

This chain's CDR3 is CASSLQVGSGNTIYF. The CDR3 coding sequence is TGTGCCAGCAGCTTACAAGTAGGCTCTGGAAACACCATATATTTT. V and J are TRBV5-5 and TRBJ1-3; D gene uncertain. The V gene's germline CDR1 is SGHKS and CDR2 YYEKEE (reference sequence). The CDR3 extends over 15 amino acids. The V gene lost 2 bases and the J gene lost 0 bases, with 9 bases spanning the gap.

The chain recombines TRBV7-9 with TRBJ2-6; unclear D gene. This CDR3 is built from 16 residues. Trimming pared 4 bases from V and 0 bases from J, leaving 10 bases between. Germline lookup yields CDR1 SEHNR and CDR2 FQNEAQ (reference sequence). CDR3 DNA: TGTGCCAGCAGCTCGGACGTTAGCTCTGGGGCCAACGTCCTGACTTTC. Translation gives CASSSDVSSGANVLTF.

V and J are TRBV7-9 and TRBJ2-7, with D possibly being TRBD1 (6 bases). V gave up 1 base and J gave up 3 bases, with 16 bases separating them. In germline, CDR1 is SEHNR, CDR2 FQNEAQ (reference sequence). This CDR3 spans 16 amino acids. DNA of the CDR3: TGTGCCAGCAGCTTAGGCCCTAGACAGGCGAGCTACGAGCAGTACTTC. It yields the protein CASSLGPRQASYEQYF.

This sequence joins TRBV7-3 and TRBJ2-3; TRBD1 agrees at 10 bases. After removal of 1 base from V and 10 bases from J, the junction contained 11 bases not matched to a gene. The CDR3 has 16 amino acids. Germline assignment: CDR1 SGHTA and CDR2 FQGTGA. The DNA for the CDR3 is TGTGCCAGCAGCTTAAGTGGAGGACAGGGGGGCCCTGCGCAGTATTTT. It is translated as CASSLSGGQGGPAQYF.